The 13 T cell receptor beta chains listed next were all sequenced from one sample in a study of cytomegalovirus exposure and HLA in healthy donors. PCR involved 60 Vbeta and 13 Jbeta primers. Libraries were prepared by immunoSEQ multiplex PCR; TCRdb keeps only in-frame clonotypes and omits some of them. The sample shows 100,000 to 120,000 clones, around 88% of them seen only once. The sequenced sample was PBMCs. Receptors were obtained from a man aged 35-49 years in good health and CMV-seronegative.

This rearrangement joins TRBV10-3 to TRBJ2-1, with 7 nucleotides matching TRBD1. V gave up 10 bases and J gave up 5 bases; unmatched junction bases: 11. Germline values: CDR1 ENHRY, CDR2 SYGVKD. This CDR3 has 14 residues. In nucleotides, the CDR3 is TGTGCCACCTGGACCGGGACAGTCAACAATGAGCAGTTCTTC. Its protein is CATWTGTVNNEQFF.

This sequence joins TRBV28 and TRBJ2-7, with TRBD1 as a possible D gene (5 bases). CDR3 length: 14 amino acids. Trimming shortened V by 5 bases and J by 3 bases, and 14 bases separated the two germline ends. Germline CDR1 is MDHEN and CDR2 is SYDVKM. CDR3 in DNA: TGTGCCAGCAGTCTTCCAGGGCGGAACTACGAGCAGTACTTC. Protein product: CASSLPGRNYEQYF.

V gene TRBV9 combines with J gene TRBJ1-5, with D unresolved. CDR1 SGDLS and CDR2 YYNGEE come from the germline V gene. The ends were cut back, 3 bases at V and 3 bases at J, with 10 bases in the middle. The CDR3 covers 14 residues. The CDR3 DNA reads TGTGCCAGCAGCGCTTACCGGGACAATCAGCCCCAGCATTTT. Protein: CASSAYRDNQPQHF.

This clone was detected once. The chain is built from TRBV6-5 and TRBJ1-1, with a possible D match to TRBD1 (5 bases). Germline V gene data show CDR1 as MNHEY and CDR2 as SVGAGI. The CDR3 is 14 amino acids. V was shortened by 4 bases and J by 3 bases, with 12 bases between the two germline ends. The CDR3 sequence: CASSSQVRDTEAFF. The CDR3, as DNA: TGTGCCAGCAGTTCACAAGTCAGGGACACTGAAGCTTTCTTT.

The CDR3 sequence: CASSQEQQRGGEQFF. Written as DNA, the CDR3 is TGCGCCAGCAGCCAAGAACAGCAGAGGGGGGGTGAGCAGTTCTTC. The chain links TRBV4-3 to TRBJ2-1; possible D gene TRBD2, 7 bases. Germline loops: CDR1 LGHNA, CDR2 YSLEER. The ends were cut back, 0 bases at V and 9 bases at J, with 15 bases in the middle. The CDR3 is made up of 15 amino acids.

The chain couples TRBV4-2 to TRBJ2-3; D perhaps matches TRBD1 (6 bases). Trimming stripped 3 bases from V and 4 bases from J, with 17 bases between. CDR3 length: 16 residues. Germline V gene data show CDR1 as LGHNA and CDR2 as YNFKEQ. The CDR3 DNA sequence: TGTGCCAGCAGCCATGGGGGCGAAGCCTCCGCAGATACGCAGTATTTT. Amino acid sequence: CASSHGGEASADTQYF.

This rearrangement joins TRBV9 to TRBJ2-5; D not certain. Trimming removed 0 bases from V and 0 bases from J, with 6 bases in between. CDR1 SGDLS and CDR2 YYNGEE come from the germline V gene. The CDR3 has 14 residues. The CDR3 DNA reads TGTGCCAGCAGCGTAGACCACTACCAAGAGACCCAGTACTTC. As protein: CASSVDHYQETQYF.

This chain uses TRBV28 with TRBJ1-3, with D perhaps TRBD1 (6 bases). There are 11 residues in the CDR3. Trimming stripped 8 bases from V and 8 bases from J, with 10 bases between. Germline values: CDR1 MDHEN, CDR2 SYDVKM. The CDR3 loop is CASGRGDTIYF. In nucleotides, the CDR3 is TGTGCCAGCGGCAGGGGTGACACCATATATTTT.

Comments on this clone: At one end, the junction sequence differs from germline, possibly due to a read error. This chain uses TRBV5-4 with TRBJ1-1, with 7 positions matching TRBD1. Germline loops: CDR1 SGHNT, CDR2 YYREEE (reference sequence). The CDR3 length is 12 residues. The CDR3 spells CATSRGGTEAFF. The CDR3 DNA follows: TGTGCCACCAGCAGGGGGGGAACTGAAGCTTTCTTT. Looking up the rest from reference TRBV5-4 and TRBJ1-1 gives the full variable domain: ETGVTQSPTHLIKTRGQQVTLRCSSQSGHNTVSWYQQALGQGPQFIFQYYREEENGRGNFPPRFSGLQFPNYSSELNVNALELDDSALYLCATSRGGTEAFFGQGTRLTVV.

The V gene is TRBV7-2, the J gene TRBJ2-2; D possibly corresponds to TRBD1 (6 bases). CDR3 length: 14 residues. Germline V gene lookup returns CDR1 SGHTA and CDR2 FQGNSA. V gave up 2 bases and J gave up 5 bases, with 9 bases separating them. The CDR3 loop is CASSLLGATGELFF. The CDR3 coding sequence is TGTGCCAGCAGCTTACTGGGGGCTACCGGGGAGCTGTTTTTT. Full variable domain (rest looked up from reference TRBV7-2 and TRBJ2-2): GAGVSQSPSNKVTEKGKDVELRCDPISGHTALYWYRQSLGQGLEFLIYFQGNSAPDKSGLPSDRFSAERTGGSVSTLTIQRTQQEDSAVYLCASSLLGATGELFFGEGSRLTVL.

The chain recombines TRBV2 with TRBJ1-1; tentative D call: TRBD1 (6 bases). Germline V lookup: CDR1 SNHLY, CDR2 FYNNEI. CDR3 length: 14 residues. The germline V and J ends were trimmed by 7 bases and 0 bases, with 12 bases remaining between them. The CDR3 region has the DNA TGTGCCAGCAACCTCCGGGACATGAACACTGAAGCTTTCTTT. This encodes CASNLRDMNTEAFF. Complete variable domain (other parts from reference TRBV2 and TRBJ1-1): EPEVTQTPSHQVTQMGQEVILRCVPISNHLYFYWYRQILGQKVEFLVSFYNNEISEKSEIFDDQFSVERPDGSNFTLKIRSTKLEDSAMYFCASNLRDMNTEAFFGQGTRLTVV.

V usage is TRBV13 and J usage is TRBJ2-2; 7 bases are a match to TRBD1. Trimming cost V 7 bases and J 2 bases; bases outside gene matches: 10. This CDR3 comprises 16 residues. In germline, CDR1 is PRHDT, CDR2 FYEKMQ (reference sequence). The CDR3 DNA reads TGTGCCAGCAACCCCGTAGGGGACAGTAACACCGGGGAGCTGTTTTTT. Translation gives CASNPVGDSNTGELFF.

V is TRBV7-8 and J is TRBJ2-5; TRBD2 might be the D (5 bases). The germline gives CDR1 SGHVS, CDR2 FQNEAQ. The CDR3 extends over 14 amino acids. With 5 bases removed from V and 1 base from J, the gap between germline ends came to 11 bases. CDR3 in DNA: TGTGCCAGCAGCCAGAGGGAAACCCAAGAGACCCAGTACTTC. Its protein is CASSQRETQETQYF. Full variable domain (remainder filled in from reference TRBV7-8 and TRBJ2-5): GAGVSQSPRYKVAKRGQDVALRCDPISGHVSLFWYQQALGQGPEFLTYFQNEAQLDKSGLPSDRFFAERPEGSVSTLKIQRTQQEDSAVYLCASSQRETQETQYFGPGTRLLVL.